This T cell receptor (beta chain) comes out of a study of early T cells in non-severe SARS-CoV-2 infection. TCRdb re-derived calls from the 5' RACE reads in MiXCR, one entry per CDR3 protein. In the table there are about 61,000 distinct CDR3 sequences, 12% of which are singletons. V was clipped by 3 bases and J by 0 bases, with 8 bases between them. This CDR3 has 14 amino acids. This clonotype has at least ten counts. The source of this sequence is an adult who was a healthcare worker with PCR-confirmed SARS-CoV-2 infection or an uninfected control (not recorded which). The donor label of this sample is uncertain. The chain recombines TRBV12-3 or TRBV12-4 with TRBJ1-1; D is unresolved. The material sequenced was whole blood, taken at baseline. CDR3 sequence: CASSLDRLNTEAFF. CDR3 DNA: TGTGCCAGCAGTTTGGACCGGCTGAACACTGAAGCTTTCTTT.